These 30 T cell receptor beta chains were all obtained from the same sample, sequenced in a study of a mutant IDH1 vaccine in newly diagnosed glioma. Time point noted: baseline, week 1 (first vaccination visit). Treatment described: pre-vaccination baseline after standard-of-care therapy. The protocol was immunoSEQ multiplex PCR, while the TCRdb copy is restricted to in-frame clones and leaves out a portion. The sample holds approximately 88,000 clones, 80% seen once. Source: PBMCs, taken from a glioma patient treated with radiotherapy, temozolomide or both. The receptors shown here come from a man aged 40-55 years with glioma.

This clone turned up a few times. The chain couples TRBV7-9 to TRBJ1-1; TRBD1 is a possible D gene (6 bases). The V end was cut by 6 bases, the J end by 4 bases, with 12 bases between. The CDR3 sequence is 13 residues long. Germline lookup yields CDR1 SEHNR and CDR2 FQNEAQ (reference sequence). CDR3 sequence reads: CASSSTGFTEAFF. Written as DNA, the CDR3 is TGTGCCAGCAGTTCCACAGGGTTCACTGAAGCTTTCTTT.

This chain uses TRBV30 with TRBJ2-2; D gene ambiguous. CDR3 length: 12 residues. Germline loops: CDR1 GTSNPN, CDR2 SVGIG (reference sequence). V was shortened by 4 bases and J by 5 bases, with 8 bases between the two germline ends. CDR3: CAWTLGTGELFF. In nucleotides, the CDR3 is TGTGCCTGGACGCTCGGGACCGGGGAGCTGTTTTTT.

V and J are TRBV10-1 and TRBJ2-3; D is perhaps TRBD2 (6 bases). Germline V gene data show CDR1 as WNHNN and CDR2 as SYGVQD (reference sequence). Trimming pared 4 bases from V and 1 base from J, leaving 9 bases between. This CDR3 comprises 14 residues. CDR3 nucleotides: TGCGCCAGCAGTGGACCGGGGGGCACAGATACGCAGTATTTT. Encoded protein: CASSGPGGTDTQYF.

Concerning this clone: Relative to the germline gene, one junction end is altered; a read error may explain this. This chain uses TRBV6-1 with TRBJ1-6; D is undetermined. The CDR3 totals 14 residues. The germline V gene has CDR1 MNHNS and CDR2 SASEGT. The DNA for the CDR3 is TGTGCCAGCACTGAACGACCTGGTAATTCACCCCTCCACTTT. Its translation is CASTERPGNSPLHF.

The J gene is TRBJ2-4, the V gene TRBV11-3, with TRBD1 matching 7 bases. V shed 5 bases, J shed 0 bases, and the junction held 16 bases outside the gene matches. This CDR3 comprises 19 residues. CDR1 and CDR2 from the germline V gene are SGHNT and YENEEA. For the CDR3, the DNA is TGTGCCAGCAGCCGGAACAGGGGTTTAAAGGAGCTAGCCAAAAACATTCAGTACTTC. Its translation is CASSRNRGLKELAKNIQYF.

The J gene is TRBJ1-2, the V gene TRBV5-1; D might be TRBD1 (6 bases). CDR1 is SGHRS, CDR2 YFSETQ, per germline. The CDR3 contains 12 residues. Trimming took off 0 bases at V and 8 bases at J, with 8 bases between the two ends. The CDR3: CASSLEGVGYTF. The CDR3, as DNA: TGCGCCAGCAGCTTGGAGGGGGTAGGCTACACCTTC.

Regarding this clone: Other DNA sequences from this sample encode an identical CDR3 as well. V usage is TRBV7-9 and J usage is TRBJ1-5; the D is unclear. The germline gives CDR1 SEHNR, CDR2 FQNEAQ (reference sequence). Trimming took 3 bases from V and 3 from J, leaving 3 bases between them. This CDR3 spans 12 amino acids. CDR3 nucleotide sequence: TGTGCCAGCAGCTTGCCCAATCAGCCCCAGCATTTT. This sequence encodes CASSLPNQPQHF.

CDR3 sequence: CASSPAYNYGYTF. The CDR3 DNA reads TGTGCCAGCTCACCCGCATATAACTATGGCTACACCTTC. The V call is TRBV18, the J call TRBJ1-2; D unclear. The CDR3 spans 13 residues. V was shortened by 3 bases and J by 1 base, with 6 bases between the two germline ends. Germline CDR1 and CDR2: KGHSH and LQKENI.

The rearrangement uses TRBV7-9 and TRBJ1-4, with TRBD1 as a possible D gene (6 bases). The germline CDR1 and CDR2 sequences are SEHNR and FQNEAQ (reference sequence). This CDR3 has 15 amino acids. V was shortened by 0 bases and J by 8 bases, with 13 bases between the two germline ends. CDR3 DNA: TGTGCCAGCAGCTTAGCGACAGGTCCCAGAGAAAAACTGTTTTTT. Translated: CASSLATGPREKLFF.

The V call is TRBV7-8, the J call TRBJ2-1; 10 bases fit TRBD1. The length of the CDR3 is 17 residues. J gave up 6 bases and V 5 bases, and 13 bases lay outside the gene matches. Germline V gives CDR1 SGHVS, CDR2 FQNEAQ. Here the CDR3 DNA reads TGTGCCAGCAGCCTGGGACAGGGGCCCCATTCGCGCAATGAGCAGTTCTTC. This codes for CASSLGQGPHSRNEQFF.

V and J are TRBV5-6 and TRBJ2-7; a possible D gene is TRBD1 (6 bases). From germline, CDR1 is SGHDT and CDR2 YYEEEE. Trimming cost V 2 bases and J 5 bases, with 14 bases left between them. The CDR3 is 14 amino acids. CDR3 DNA: TGTGCCAGCAGCTTAGGCAGGGGATATGACGAGCAGTACTTC. It specifies CASSLGRGYDEQYF.

CDR3 nucleotides: TGTGCCAGCAGTTACCGGACTAGCGGTACCTACAATGAGCAGTTCTTC. Amino acids: CASSYRTSGTYNEQFF. The J gene is TRBJ2-1, the V gene TRBV6-5, with 10 bases fitting TRBD2. CDR1 MNHEY and CDR2 SVGAGI come from the germline V gene. The CDR3 is 16 residues long. V shed 2 bases and J 2 bases; nucleotides not matched to a gene: 3.

The chain is built from TRBV30 and TRBJ2-3; perhaps TRBD1 as D (5 bases). This CDR3 has 12 residues. V was trimmed by 2 bases and J by 4 bases, leaving 7 bases between them. Germline-derived CDR1 and CDR2 are GTSNPN and SVGIG (reference sequence). DNA of the CDR3: TGTGCCTGGAGTACAGGACCAGATACGCAGTATTTT. Protein sequence: CAWSTGPDTQYF.

This chain links TRBV6-5 with TRBJ2-7; 11 bases agree with TRBD2. Trimming removed 8 bases from V and 6 bases from J; junction bases left unmatched: 9. This CDR3 is built from 14 residues. Germline CDR1 MNHEY, CDR2 SVGAGI. The CDR3 sequence is CASFPSGLAGEQYF. CDR3 coding DNA: TGTGCCAGCTTCCCCTCCGGACTAGCGGGCGAGCAGTACTTC.

This chain links TRBV9 with TRBJ2-2; D is perhaps TRBD1 (5 bases). The CDR3 extends over 14 amino acids. Germline V lookup: CDR1 SGDLS, CDR2 YYNGEE. Trimming left V 3 bases short and J 2 bases short, with 8 bases between. CDR3 sequence reads: CASSGQINTGELFF. CDR3 sequence (DNA): TGTGCCAGCAGCGGACAGATTAACACCGGGGAGCTGTTTTTT.

J is TRBJ2-5 and V is TRBV7-9, with 8 positions matching TRBD2. The CDR3 consists of 15 residues. Germline values: CDR1 SEHNR, CDR2 FQNEAQ (reference sequence). V lost 5 bases and J lost 7; bases outside the gene matches: 12. The CDR3: CASSIPEGREGTQYF. The CDR3 DNA is TGTGCCAGCAGCATTCCCGAGGGCCGGGAGGGGACCCAGTACTTC.

The chain has TRBV27 and TRBJ2-2; weak D call: TRBD1 (6 bases). The CDR3 extends over 14 amino acids. V shed 1 base and J shed 8 bases, with 11 bases lying between them. Germline V gene sequence: CDR1 MNHEY, CDR2 SMNVEV (reference sequence). The CDR3 here is CASSLFRGGGELFF. The CDR3 coding sequence is TGTGCCAGCAGTTTATTCAGGGGTGGTGGGGAGCTGTTTTTT.

The chain is built from TRBV11-2 and TRBJ2-2, with a possible D match to TRBD1 (6 bases). Germline V lookup: CDR1 SGHAT, CDR2 FQNNGV. The CDR3 runs to 16 residues. Trimming removed 3 bases from V and 8 bases from J, with 19 bases in between. Here the CDR3 reads CASSLPRAGAMGELFF. CDR3 coding DNA: TGTGCCAGCAGCTTGCCCCGTGCAGGGGCAATGGGGGAGCTGTTTTTT.

The V call is TRBV7-9, the J call TRBJ2-1, with D perhaps assigned TRBD1 or TRBD2 (5 bases each). Per germline, CDR1 SEHNR and CDR2 FQNEAQ (reference sequence). There are 15 residues in the CDR3. Trimming cost V 4 bases and J 7 bases, with 17 bases left between them. The CDR3 nucleotides are TGTGCCAGCAGCTCGGGACCCCTAGAAGAGAATGAGCAGTTCTTC. As protein: CASSSGPLEENEQFF.

V and J are TRBV11-2 and TRBJ2-5, with D perhaps given as TRBD1 or TRBD2 (6 bases each). The DNA end favors TRBJ2-7, so the J call may be wrong. Germline V gives CDR1 SGHAT, CDR2 FQNNGV. This CDR3 comprises 15 residues. The DNA for the CDR3 is TGTGCCAGCAGCCCAGGGGCGGGAACCTCCTACGAGCAGTACTTC. Its protein product is CASSPGAGTSYEQYF.

This chain joins TRBV7-2 and TRBJ2-5; D is uncertain. CDR1 is SGHTA, CDR2 FQGNSA, per germline. This CDR3 is 13 amino acids long. Trimming took 3 bases from V and 5 from J, leaving 10 bases between them. CDR3 sequence: CASSFDPRETQYF. CDR3 nucleotides: TGTGCCAGCAGCTTCGACCCCCGGGAGACCCAGTACTTC. Drawing the rest from reference TRBV7-2 and TRBJ2-5, the complete variable domain is GAGVSQSPSNKVTEKGKDVELRCDPISGHTALYWYRQSLGQGLEFLIYFQGNSAPDKSGLPSDRFSAERTGGSVSTLTIQRTQQEDSAVYLCASSFDPRETQYFGPGTRLLVL.

The chain recombines TRBV30 with TRBJ2-7, with D tentatively TRBD1 or TRBD2 (5 bases each). The CDR3 runs to 14 residues. Trimming stripped 1 base from V and 3 bases from J, with 13 bases between. Germline CDR1 and CDR2: GTSNPN and SVGIG (reference sequence). CDR3 DNA sequence: TGTGCCTGGAGTGGCGACGGGACCAACTACGAGCAGTACTTC. Its protein is CAWSGDGTNYEQYF.

This clone was seen just once. The CDR3 is CASSDSLGTDTQYF. The CDR3 nucleotides read TGTGCCAGCAGTGACTCTCTGGGGACAGATACGCAGTATTTT. J is TRBJ2-3 and V is TRBV6-4; D not certain. The CDR3 is 14 amino acids. The V end was cut by 0 bases, the J end by 3 bases, with 7 bases between. CDR1 is MRHNA, CDR2 SNTAGT, per germline.

Details on this clone: One end of the junction does not line up with germline, which may come from a read error. The chain is built from TRBV30 and TRBJ2-7, with D possibly matching TRBD2 (6 bases). The germline gives CDR1 GTSNPN, CDR2 SVGIG (reference sequence). The CDR3 runs to 18 residues. The CDR3 sequence: CASSGTPFKSAGSSEQYF. The CDR3 DNA sequence: TGTGCCTCCTCCGGGACTCCGTTTAAGAGCGCGGGTTCCTCCGAGCAGTACTTC.

In its sample, this clone was seen once. V gene TRBV7-9 combines with J gene TRBJ2-7, with TRBD1 matching 8 bases. The CDR3 contains 14 residues. The trim removed 5 bases at V and 5 bases at J, leaving 8 bases unmatched. Germline values: CDR1 SEHNR, CDR2 FQNEAQ (reference sequence). The CDR3 spells CASSQPGQVNEQYF. CDR3 in DNA: TGTGCCAGCAGCCAACCGGGACAGGTAAACGAGCAGTACTTC.

The chain uses TRBV9 and TRBJ2-7; TRBD1 matches 8 bases. This CDR3 region has 15 residues. Per germline, CDR1 SGDLS and CDR2 YYNGEE. Germline trimming cut 2 bases from V and 3 bases from J; bases unmatched to any gene: 7. The CDR3 spells CASSVSGGAGYEQYF. CDR3 bases: TGTGCCAGCAGCGTCTCAGGGGGCGCAGGCTACGAGCAGTACTTC.

This chain uses TRBV6-5 with TRBJ1-1; TRBD1 is a possible D gene (5 bases). The V end lost 7 bases, the J end lost 0 bases, and 12 bases lay between the germline ends. The germline CDR1 and CDR2 sequences are MNHEY and SVGAGI. The CDR3 is 14 amino acids. Here the CDR3 reads CASTRDRVNTEAFF. The CDR3 region has the DNA TGTGCCAGCACCCGGGACCGTGTGAACACTGAAGCTTTCTTT.

The V call is TRBV9, the J call TRBJ1-1; TRBD1 might be the D (5 bases). The CDR3 contains 16 residues. The germline gives CDR1 SGDLS, CDR2 YYNGEE. Trimming took off 1 base at V and 0 bases at J, with 13 bases between the two ends. The CDR3 nucleotides are TGTGCCAGCAGCGTATCTGCGGGGACCCTGAACACTGAAGCTTTCTTT. This translates into CASSVSAGTLNTEAFF.

This clone was found many times. The chain is built from TRBV29-1 and TRBJ1-1; D ambiguous. The germline V gene has CDR1 SQVTM and CDR2 ANQGSEA. The CDR3 loop spans 12 amino acids. V gave up 4 bases and J gave up 4 bases, with 10 bases separating them. DNA of the CDR3: TGCAGCGTTGTAGTCAGTCTCACTGAAGCTTTCTTT. Translation: CSVVVSLTEAFF. The full variable domain, its missing parts supplied by reference TRBV29-1 and TRBJ1-1, is SAVISQKPSRDICQRGTSLTIQCQVDSQVTMMFWYRQQPGQSLTLIATANQGSEATYESGFVIDKFPISRPNLTFSTLTVSNMSPEDSSIYLCSVVVSLTEAFFGQGTRLTVV.

The V and J genes are TRBV11-2 and TRBJ2-7; no reliable D call. The V end lost 6 bases, the J end lost 4 bases, and 10 bases lay between the germline ends. Looked up from germline, CDR1 is SGHAT and CDR2 is FQNNGV. The CDR3 consists of 12 residues. CDR3 residues: CASSFIRYEQYF. The CDR3 bases are TGTGCCAGCAGTTTTATTAGGTACGAGCAGTACTTC.